This T cell receptor (beta chain) comes out of a study of blood T cells in healthy people across ages. On the study more broadly: With template switching, about one barcoded beta molecule was captured per two T cells. Study-level points and caveats: Age brought a roughly linear fall in TCR beta diversity measured per million T cells. When set beside aged donors, long-lived donors presented more naive CD4+ cells and higher diversity.

The total RNA that was extracted per sample amounted to at least 5 micrograms. Germline V gene data show CDR1 as SGHVS and CDR2 as FQNEAQ. The CDR3 extends over 15 amino acids. V lost 0 bases and J 5 bases, leaving 14 bases between the germline ends. This clonotype appeared once. What it binds is unknown. With a J-beta primer mix and a sample-barcoded 5' primer, a second PCR ran about 6 to 11 cycles. A single record per CDR3 protein comes from TCRdb applying MiXCR to the 5' RACE reads. The table has approximately 350,000 distinct CDR3 sequences, about half seen once. The clonotype was recovered from a man aged 60 to 69 in good health. This sequence joins TRBV7-8 and TRBJ2-7, with TRBD2 as a possible D gene (6 bases). What was sequenced was blood. CDR3 sequence: CASSLAYSGGDEQYF. CDR3 DNA: TGTGCCAGCAGCTTAGCTTATTCCGGGGGAGACGAGCAGTACTTC.